These 22 T cell receptor beta chains originate from one sample sequenced in a study of molecular identifiers for immune sequencing clone quantification. TCRdb re-derived calls from the PCR reads in MiXCR, one entry per CDR3 protein. The sample gives approximately 63,000 distinct CDR3 sequences, about a fifth of which show up once; about 1.3% is in the top ten. Sequencing was performed on naive CD8+ T cells from blood, with Jurkat cell RNA spiked in. Subset: FACS-sorted CD8+CD4-CCR7+CD45RA+ naive T cells. These receptor sequences come from a human donor in good health. Some libraries in this study had Jurkat cell RNA spiked in.

Ten or more counts support this clonotype. This sequence joins TRBV28 and TRBJ1-1; 7 bases line up with TRBD1. The CDR3 is 15 residues long. The ends lost 2 bases at V and 4 bases at J; junction bases unmatched: 7. Germline values: CDR1 MDHEN, CDR2 SYDVKM. Here the CDR3 reads CASSLMEGASTEAFF. The CDR3 DNA follows: TGTGCCAGCAGTTTAATGGAGGGGGCGAGCACTGAAGCTTTCTTT.

This clonotype appeared many times. The rearrangement uses TRBV5-4 and TRBJ2-7; 9 nucleotides match TRBD2. The CDR3 sequence is 14 residues long. J gave up 2 bases and V 3 bases, and 3 bases lay outside the gene matches. Germline lookup yields CDR1 SGHNT and CDR2 YYREEE (reference sequence). CDR3 amino acids: CASSSTSGTYEQYF. The CDR3, as DNA: TGTGCCAGCAGCTCGACTAGCGGAACCTACGAGCAGTACTTC.

The rearrangement joins TRBV5-1 to TRBJ2-7; D may be TRBD1 (6 bases). Germline CDR1 is SGHRS and CDR2 is YFSETQ. V was trimmed by 1 base and J by 0 bases, leaving 11 bases between them. This CDR3 region has 15 residues. CDR3 amino acids: CASSLWQGSSYEQYF. For the CDR3, the DNA is TGCGCCAGCAGCTTGTGGCAGGGGAGCTCCTACGAGCAGTACTTC.

This clonotype was recorded a few times. The V call is TRBV10-3, the J call TRBJ1-1; D is undetermined. Germline V gives CDR1 ENHRY, CDR2 SYGVKD. This CDR3 has 12 residues. V lost 2 bases and J 0 bases, leaving 1 base between the germline ends. The CDR3 loop is CAISEMNTEAFF. Written as DNA, the CDR3 is TGTGCCATCAGTGAGATGAACACTGAAGCTTTCTTT.

This clonotype was seen at least ten times. The gene calls are TRBV29-1 and TRBJ2-1; TRBD2 matches at 11 bases. V lost 4 bases to trimming and J lost 7 bases; unmatched junction nucleotides: 12. Germline assignment: CDR1 SQVTM and CDR2 ANQGSEA. CDR3 length: 16 residues. The CDR3 sequence: CSVGTVAGGLGNEQFF. In nucleotides, the CDR3 is TGCAGCGTTGGGACCGTAGCGGGAGGGCTGGGGAATGAGCAGTTCTTC.

In DNA form, the CDR3 reads TGTGCCAGCAGCTTGGCGACCTCTGGGGCCAACGTCCTGACTTTC. It translates to CASSLATSGANVLTF. The chain has TRBV5-4 and TRBJ2-6; no clear D gene. The CDR3 is 15 residues long. The V end was cut by 0 bases, the J end by 0 bases, with 4 bases between. Germline CDR1 SGHNT, CDR2 YYREEE (reference sequence). The full variable domain, rest sourced from reference TRBV5-4 and TRBJ2-6, is ETGVTQSPTHLIKTRGQQVTLRCSSQSGHNTVSWYQQALGQGPQFIFQYYREEENGRGNFPPRFSGLQFPNYSSELNVNALELDDSALYLCASSLATSGANVLTFGAGSRLTVL.

Remarks on this clonotype: This may stem from a read error, because a much larger clone lies one nucleotide away. The chain joins TRBV18 to TRBJ2-1, with TRBD2 matching over 9 bases. CDR1 KGHSH and CDR2 LQKENI come from the germline V gene. This CDR3 is 16 amino acids long. CDR3 sequence reads: CASSQTSGPPYNEQLF. CDR3 DNA sequence: TGTGCCAGCTCTCAAACTAGCGGGCCCCCCTACAATGAGCAGCTCTTC.

Note on this clonotype: This could be a read error, since a much larger clone is one nucleotide away. V and J are TRBV10-1 and TRBJ2-5, with TRBD1 matching over 10 bases. The CDR3 runs 15 residues. The V gene's germline CDR1 is WNHNN and CDR2 SYGVQD (reference sequence). The chain's CDR3 is CAGSDRGRHGETQYF. In DNA, the CDR3 is TGCGCCGGCAGTGACAGGGGGCGTCACGGAGAGACCCAGTACTTC.

At least ten counts were recorded for this clonotype. The chain joins TRBV19 to TRBJ2-3; D gene ambiguous. Germline loops: CDR1 LNHDA, CDR2 SQIVND (reference sequence). V shed 5 bases and J shed 4 bases, with 4 bases lying between them. CDR3 length: 11 residues. CDR3 loop: CASSRADTQYF. The CDR3 region has the DNA TGTGCCAGTAGTCGGGCAGATACGCAGTATTTT.

This clonotype was recorded many times. The V and J genes are TRBV4-1 and TRBJ1-1; tentative D call: TRBD1 (6 bases). The ends were cut back, 4 bases at V and 6 bases at J, with 12 bases in the middle. This CDR3 has 13 residues. Germline V gene lookup returns CDR1 MGHRA and CDR2 YSYEKL. The CDR3 is CASSLISGAEAFF. The DNA of the CDR3 is TGCGCCAGCAGCCTCATCTCAGGGGCTGAAGCTTTCTTT.

A remark on this clonotype: Being one base from a much bigger clone, this may be a read error. The chain uses TRBV10-2 and TRBJ1-2; D not resolved. CDR1 is WSHSY and CDR2 is SAAADI in the germline V gene. The CDR3 totals 15 residues. V was shortened by 4 bases and J by 4 bases, with 16 bases between the two germline ends. The CDR3 loop reads CASSGHLLLGYGYTF. CDR3 nucleotide sequence: TGCGCCAGCAGTGGGCACCTACTACTGGGCTATGGCTACACCTTC.

This clonotype was seen at least ten times. The chain couples TRBV7-9 to TRBJ1-6; D gene ambiguous. The CDR3 is 17 residues long. In germline, CDR1 is SEHNR, CDR2 FQNEAQ (reference sequence). The ends were cut back, 4 bases at V and 0 bases at J, with 13 bases in the middle. The CDR3 DNA reads TGTGCCAGCAGCTCCTGGGATTCCAGCTCCTATAATTCACCCCTCCACTTT. It is translated as CASSSWDSSSYNSPLHF.

With regard to this clonotype: This may be a read error, as it is one base from a much larger clone. V is TRBV12-3 or TRBV12-4 and J is TRBJ2-3, with TRBD2 identical over 7 bases. The V segment lost 6 bases and the J segment 6 bases; nucleotides outside the gene matches: 15. The CDR3 sequence is 16 residues long. The CDR3 DNA reads as TGTGCCAGCAGCACCGGGACTGGCGGGAGTGGGGATACGCAGTATTTT. Residues: CASSTGTGGSGDTQYF.

This clonotype was observed at least ten times. This chain links TRBV7-3 with TRBJ2-1; D is perhaps TRBD2 (5 bases). V lost 3 bases to trimming and J lost 7 bases, with 10 bases between them. The CDR3 has 13 amino acids. Germline values: CDR1 SGHTA, CDR2 FQGTGA. CDR3: CASSFGLGNEQFF. As DNA, the CDR3 is TGTGCCAGCAGCTTCGGACTGGGGAATGAGCAGTTCTTC.

In this sample, this clonotype turned up many times. J is TRBJ2-3 and V is TRBV12-3 or TRBV12-4; D might be TRBD2 (5 bases). V was pared by 5 bases and J by 0 bases, with 9 bases between. The CDR3 consists of 14 residues. CDR3 coding DNA: TGTGCCAGCAGTCCGCGGACTAGCACAGATACGCAGTATTTT. It specifies CASSPRTSTDTQYF.

This clonotype turned up a few times. The V gene is TRBV7-9, the J gene TRBJ2-1, with D possibly matching TRBD2 (6 bases). V was shortened by 5 bases and J by 9 bases, with 20 bases between the two germline ends. This CDR3 is 15 amino acids long. CDR1 is SEHNR and CDR2 is FQNEAQ in the germline V gene (reference sequence). The CDR3 reads CASSTRDSAGGEQFF. The CDR3 DNA is TGTGCCAGCAGCACTAGGGACTCCGCCGGGGGTGAGCAGTTCTTC.

This clonotype was detected once. Compared with germline, one end of the junction differs, possibly owing to a read error. This chain joins TRBV11-2 and TRBJ2-7; maybe TRBD2 (5 bases). From germline, CDR1 is SGHAT and CDR2 FQNNGV. The CDR3 loop spans 12 amino acids. The CDR3 coding sequence is TGTGCCAGCAGCTATGGAGGTTACGGGCAGTACTTC. This encodes CASSYGGYGQYF.

This clonotype was seen repeatedly, ten times or more. V and J are TRBV7-9 and TRBJ2-6; 8 bases fit TRBD1. V was pared by 8 bases and J by 1 base, with 10 bases of the junction left unmatched. The length of the CDR3 is 17 residues. The V gene's germline CDR1 is SEHNR and CDR2 FQNEAQ (reference sequence). In nucleotides, the CDR3 is TGTGCCAGCCTAGGGGGACAGGTGGGATCTGGGGCCAACGTCCTGACTTTC. Translated: CASLGGQVGSGANVLTF.

As to this clonotype: This may arise from a read error, as a much more abundant clone is one base away. The chain recombines TRBV10-3 with TRBJ1-2; 7 bases match TRBD1. Germline CDR1 and CDR2: ENHRY and SYGVKD. CDR3 length: 15 residues. The CDR3 coding sequence is TGTGCCATCAGTGGGGGGGCTGGAGGGGGCGTACCGCGGACTTTC. Its protein is CAISGGAGGGVPRTF.

This clonotype turned up a few times. The chain has TRBV5-4 and TRBJ2-7; maybe TRBD1 (5 bases). The V gene's germline CDR1 is SGHNT and CDR2 YYREEE (reference sequence). V dropped 2 bases and J dropped 2 bases, with 11 bases sitting between them. This CDR3 region has 14 residues. The CDR3 nucleotides are TGTGCCAGCAGCTTAACAGGTTCTCCCTACGAGCAGTACTTC. It translates to CASSLTGSPYEQYF.

In its sample, this clonotype was seen many times. The V call is TRBV29-1, the J call TRBJ2-3; 8 bases are shared with TRBD2. V trimming: 7 bases; J trimming: 2 bases; junction bases outside the gene matches: 5. The CDR3 is made up of 13 amino acids. CDR1 is SQVTM, CDR2 ANQGSEA, per germline. CDR3 protein: CSGNSGNTDTQYF. The DNA for the CDR3 is TGCAGCGGAAATAGCGGGAACACAGATACGCAGTATTTT.

This CDR3 is CASSEFVGLQETQYF. CDR3 sequence (DNA): TGTGCCAGCAGTGAATTTGTCGGCCTCCAAGAGACCCAGTACTTC. The chain employs TRBV6-1 and TRBJ2-5; D not resolved. Germline V gives CDR1 MNHNS, CDR2 SASEGT. Trimming stripped 2 bases from V and 1 base from J, with 11 bases between. This CDR3 is 15 amino acids long.